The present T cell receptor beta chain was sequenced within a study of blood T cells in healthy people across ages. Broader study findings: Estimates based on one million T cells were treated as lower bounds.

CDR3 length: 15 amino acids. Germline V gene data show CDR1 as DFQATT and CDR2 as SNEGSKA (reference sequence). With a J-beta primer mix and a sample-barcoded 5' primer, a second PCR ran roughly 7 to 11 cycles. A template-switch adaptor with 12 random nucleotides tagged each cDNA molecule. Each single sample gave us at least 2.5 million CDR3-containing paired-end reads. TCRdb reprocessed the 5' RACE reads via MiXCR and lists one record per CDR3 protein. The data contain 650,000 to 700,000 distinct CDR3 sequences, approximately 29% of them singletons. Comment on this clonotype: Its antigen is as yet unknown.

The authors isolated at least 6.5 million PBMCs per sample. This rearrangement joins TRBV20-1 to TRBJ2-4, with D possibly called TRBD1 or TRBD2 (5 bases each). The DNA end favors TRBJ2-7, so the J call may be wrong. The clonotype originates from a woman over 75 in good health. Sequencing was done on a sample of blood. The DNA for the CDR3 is TGCAGTGCTAGGGGGATGGGGACCACGGCTTACGAGCAGTACTTC. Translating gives CSARGMGTTAYEQYF.